Here is one TCR beta chain with its context. Its binding antigen is unknown. No much larger clone is present one base from it, and per-base qualities are unavailable. The CDR3, from cysteine to phenylalanine, totals 15 residues. Solely the CDR3 DNA is kept, with 45 bases framed from the first base. Ends trimmed: V by 5 bases, J by 7 bases; bases unmatched to a gene: 10. CDR1 LNHDA and CDR2 SQIVND were looked up in the germline V gene (reference sequence). Libraries came from 5' RACE. The second PCR ran for roughly 7 to 11 cycles and used a J-beta primer mix along with a sample-barcoded 5' primer. A unique molecular identifier was introduced onto each TCR beta cDNA molecule by a template-switch 5' adaptor carrying 12 random nucleotides. At least 2.5 million CDR3-containing paired-end reads were obtained from each sample. The Mint cDNA synthesis kit, primed by a TRBC-specific oligonucleotide, was used to synthesize first-strand cDNA from all RNA. After uracil-DNA glycosylase treatment, a first 18-cycle PCR used universal primers M1SS and BC2_uni_R on all cDNA. As for the original processing: Normalization of each sample was performed by random selection of 1 million high-quality reads, each carrying a distinct molecular identifier. Instead of being binned into consensus sequences, reads with shared molecular identifiers were discarded. MiTCR, set to a Q25 quality threshold and the strictest error-elimination algorithm, was used for CDR3 identification, clonotype clustering and error correction. A nonparametric unseen species model with Euler transformation was used to estimate a lower bound on total TCR beta diversity. The public reads were quality trimmed at Q25 with fastp and then assembled into clones with MiXCR by TCRdb, keeping productive beta chains. Rows are combined by CDR3 protein, so each entry shows the most common genes and DNA. The V and J calls were not made by the authors but by TCRdb's processing. For this sample the table gives 1.5 million to 2 million distinct CDR3 sequences, of which roughly two fifths were detected only once. The ten largest clones represent 23% of the sample.

The donors were roughly 39 Caucasian individuals from Russia, aged roughly 6 to 90 years, who were systemically healthy. Each donor gave approximately 10 milliliters of peripheral blood, collected into EDTA-treated Vacutainer tubes. Ficoll-Paque density-gradient centrifugation was used to isolate PBMCs, with at least 6.5 million per sample. Trizol reagent was used to extract total RNA from the PBMCs, yielding at least 6 micrograms per sample. For every donor, an aliquot of PBMCs went through flow cytometry to measure the percentages of naive CD45RAhigh/CD27high T cells. The sample belongs to a study of blood T cells in healthy people across ages (dated by TCRdb to between 2014 and 2016). As for the study more broadly: In model experiments, template switching captured roughly one uniquely barcoded TCR beta cDNA molecule for every two T cells. Using deep sequencing normalized with unique cDNA molecular identifiers, the study measured how TCR beta repertoire diversity changes with age. The donors were split into four age groups: young (average around 16 years), middle-aged (over 35), aged (62) and long-lived (under 85). To avoid experimental bias, donors of different ages were randomly spread across the sequencing lanes. The study analyzed two additional independent replicas of 1 million unique cDNA reads from the same blood draw for two donors, one aged 18 to 30 and one aged 80 or older.

Overall study outcomes, separate from this receptor: A strong correlation was found between observed TCR beta diversity and the percentage of naive T cells measured by flow cytometry. The CMV infection status of donors was not known, potentially confounding age-related changes in expanded clonotypes. Estimates of total diversity based on one million sequenced T cells were considered lower bounds and underestimates. As age increased, observed TCR beta diversity per million T cells dropped in a roughly linear way, and a significant reduction was already evident by age roughly 36. Compared with the aged group, the long-lived group had more naive CD4+ T cells, fewer expanded clones and increased TCR diversity, suggesting age selection. Conclusive comparison of naive and antigen-experienced compartments was prevented by the profiling of bulk unsorted PBMCs.

Specimen: blood. This TCR came from a human donor in good health. In this chain, TRBV19 is recombined with TRBJ1-4, with TRBD1 identical over 7 junction bases. The CDR3 has the sequence CASSPTTGFGEKLFF. In nucleotide form, the sequence is TGTGCCAGTAGTCCTACGACAGGGTTCGGTGAAAAACTGTTTTTT.